Here is one T cell receptor beta chain with its context. The record originates from a study of blood T cell repertoires in COVID-19. Study in general: Sites in the United States, Italy and Spain provided acute and convalescent COVID-19 samples. T cells, B-cell-depleted T cells, or PBMCs provided the cDNA or gDNA that served as material.

Trimming took 0 bases from V and 2 from J; bases not matched to a gene: 2. CDR3 length equals 15 residues. CDR1 is MNHEY and CDR2 is SVGAGI in the germline V gene. As originally analysed: Amplification of reference gene primers provided the estimated nucleated cell counts. Assay: immunoSEQ multiplex PCR; the TCRdb copy retains only in-frame clones and omits some. V, J and clone size are taken as reported in that table, and D and trimming were inferred from the DNA itself. The sample includes about 29,000 clones, more than 70% seen only once; the top ten take approximately 3.4%. The sequence derives from a human donor in a cohort sampled during active COVID-19. The gene calls are TRBV6-5 and TRBJ2-5; 8 bases line up with TRBD1. Sample: peripheral blood. The CDR3 DNA sequence: TGTGCCAGCAGTTACTCCGGGACAGGACAAGAGACCCAGTACTTC. It is translated as CASSYSGTGQETQYF.